This entry concerns a single TCR beta chain. No antigen is known for it. This specimen comes from a study of radiotherapy plus CTLA-4 blockade in lung cancer. Overall study: Among patients, around 19% showed objective responses, and 30% to 35% had disease control.

Ipilimumab-mediated CTLA-4 blockade plus focal radiation was given to patients having chemo-refractory metastatic non-small-cell lung cancer. Data came from immunoSEQ multiplex PCR; TCRdb stores just in-frame clones and leaves some out. In the table there are some 30,000 clones, more than 60% of which are singletons. J was trimmed by 4 bases and V by 0 bases; bases with no gene match: 5. This CDR3 is 15 amino acids long. Per the germline V gene, CDR1 is LGHNA and CDR2 is YNFKEQ. Points from the study as a whole: With interferon-beta, early dynamics of blood T cell clones were reported to best predict response. After radiotherapy and ipilimumab, tumor-derived clones expanded in peripheral blood.

The material was peripheral blood, obtained from a patient treated with radiotherapy plus ipilimumab. The clonotype was recovered from a human donor with non-small cell lung cancer who had stable disease on radiotherapy plus ipilimumab. J is TRBJ1-2 and V is TRBV4-2; 7 bases line up with TRBD1. The CDR3 DNA reads as TGTGCCAGCAGCCAAGACACGGACAGGACCTATGGCTACACCTTC. This codes for CASSQDTDRTYGYTF.